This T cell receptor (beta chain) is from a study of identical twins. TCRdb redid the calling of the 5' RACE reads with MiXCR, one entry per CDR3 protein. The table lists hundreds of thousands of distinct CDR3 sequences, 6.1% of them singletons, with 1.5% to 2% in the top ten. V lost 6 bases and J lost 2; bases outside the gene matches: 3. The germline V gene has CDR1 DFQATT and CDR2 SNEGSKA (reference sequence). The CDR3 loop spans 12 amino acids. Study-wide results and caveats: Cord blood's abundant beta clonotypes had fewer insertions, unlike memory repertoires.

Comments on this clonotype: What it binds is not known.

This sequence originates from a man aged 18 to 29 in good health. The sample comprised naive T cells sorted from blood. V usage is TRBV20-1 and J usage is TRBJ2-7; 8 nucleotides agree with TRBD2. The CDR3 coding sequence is TGCAGTGCCTTAGCGGGACCCTACGAGCAGTACTTC. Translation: CSALAGPYEQYF.